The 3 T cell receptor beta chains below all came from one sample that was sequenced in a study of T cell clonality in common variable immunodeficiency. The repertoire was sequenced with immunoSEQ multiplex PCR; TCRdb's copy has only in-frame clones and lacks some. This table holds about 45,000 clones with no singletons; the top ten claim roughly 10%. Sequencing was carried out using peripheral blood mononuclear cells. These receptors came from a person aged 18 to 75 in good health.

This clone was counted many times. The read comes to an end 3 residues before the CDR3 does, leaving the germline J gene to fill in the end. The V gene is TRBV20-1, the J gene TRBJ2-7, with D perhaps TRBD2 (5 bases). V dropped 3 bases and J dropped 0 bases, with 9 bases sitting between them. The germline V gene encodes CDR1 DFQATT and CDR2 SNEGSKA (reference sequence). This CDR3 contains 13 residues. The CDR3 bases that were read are TGCAGTGCTAGTCCCAGCGGCTCCTACGAG. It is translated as CSASPSGSYE. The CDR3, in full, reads CSASPSGSYEQYF.

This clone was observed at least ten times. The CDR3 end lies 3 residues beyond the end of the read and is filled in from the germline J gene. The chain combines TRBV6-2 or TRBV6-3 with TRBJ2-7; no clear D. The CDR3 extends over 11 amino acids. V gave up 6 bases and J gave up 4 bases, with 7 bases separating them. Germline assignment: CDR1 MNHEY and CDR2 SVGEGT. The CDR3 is CASSPFYEQYF. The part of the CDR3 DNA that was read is TGTGCCAGCAGCCCCTTTTACGAG.

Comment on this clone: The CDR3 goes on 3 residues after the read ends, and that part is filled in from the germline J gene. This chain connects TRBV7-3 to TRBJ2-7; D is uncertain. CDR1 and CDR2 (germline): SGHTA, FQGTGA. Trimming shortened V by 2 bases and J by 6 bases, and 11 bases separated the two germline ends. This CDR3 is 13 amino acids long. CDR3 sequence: CASSLGVQFEQYF. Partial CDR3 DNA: TGTGCCAGCAGCTTAGGAGTACAGTTCGAG.